The next 32 T cell receptor beta chains were all read from a single sample in a study of blood T cell repertoires in COVID-19. TCRdb's copy holds only in-frame clones and misses some; the assay was immunoSEQ multiplex PCR. In the table there are about 170,000 clones, over 75% of which are singletons. Sequenced sample: peripheral blood. The receptors here all came from a man aged 70-80 years with acute or convalescent COVID-19.

The rearrangement uses TRBV27 and TRBJ1-2; the match to TRBD1 covers 9 bases. Trimming took 8 bases from V and 2 from J; bases not matched to a gene: 15. This CDR3 has 17 residues. Germline V gives CDR1 MNHEY, CDR2 SMNVEV (reference sequence). CDR3 nucleotide sequence: TGTGCCAGCTTTTCCGGGACAGGGAGAGCAGGGAACTATGGCTACACCTTC. Amino acid sequence: CASFSGTGRAGNYGYTF.

The CDR3, as DNA: TGTGCCAGCAGTGCCCTGGTACGGGGGGAGCAGTATTTT. It specifies CASSALVRGEQYF. The chain is built from TRBV6-4 and TRBJ2-3, with TRBD2 identical over 7 bases. J gave up 11 bases and V 4 bases, and 9 bases lay outside the gene matches. CDR1 is MRHNA and CDR2 is SNTAGT in the germline V gene. This CDR3 spans 13 amino acids.

The chain uses TRBV28 and TRBJ1-1, with a possible D match to TRBD1 (6 bases). Germline V gene sequence: CDR1 MDHEN, CDR2 SYDVKM. The CDR3 spans 13 residues. V lost 1 base to trimming and J lost 11 bases, with 14 bases between them. This CDR3 is CASSLLGAGEAFF. CDR3 nucleotides: TGTGCCAGCAGTTTATTGGGGGCGGGTGAGGCTTTCTTT.

The chain is built from TRBV9 and TRBJ2-5, with 9 bases matching TRBD2. Trimming cost V 1 base and J 5 bases; bases outside gene matches: 6. CDR1 SGDLS and CDR2 YYNGEE come from the germline V gene. The CDR3 totals 15 residues. CDR3 DNA sequence: TGTGCCAGCAGCGTAATAGCGGGAGCTCAGGAGACCCAGTACTTC. It yields the protein CASSVIAGAQETQYF.

The chain joins TRBV28 to TRBJ1-5; 7 bases align to TRBD1. The length of the CDR3 is 14 residues. V was pared by 6 bases and J by 3 bases, with 5 bases of the junction left unmatched. Germline CDR1 and CDR2: MDHEN and SYDVKM. CDR3 in amino acids: CASREGQDNQPQHF. Here the CDR3 DNA reads TGTGCCAGCAGAGAAGGACAGGACAATCAGCCCCAGCATTTT.

As to this clone: Additional DNA sequences in this sample encode the identical CDR3. The J gene is TRBJ1-2, the V gene TRBV3-1 (or the pseudogene TRBV3-2); 9 bases align to TRBD1. V dropped 3 bases and J dropped 4; count of bases not matched to a gene: 0. This CDR3 region has 13 residues. CDR1 is LGHDT and CDR2 is YNNKEL in the germline V gene (reference sequence). CDR3 DNA: TGTGCCAGCAGCCAGGGACAGGGCTATGGCTACACCTTC. Protein: CASSQGQGYGYTF.

V usage is TRBV7-2 and J usage is TRBJ2-5; D unresolved. Trimming removed 0 bases from V and 3 bases from J, with 14 bases in between. The CDR3 runs 16 residues. Germline V gene sequence: CDR1 SGHTA, CDR2 FQGNSA. The CDR3, as DNA: TGTGCCAGCAGCTTAGCGTCAGGCCCCCGGAAAGAGACCCAGTACTTC. Its translation is CASSLASGPRKETQYF.

The chain has TRBV12-5 and TRBJ2-3; D is unclear. V shed 4 bases and J shed 0 bases, with 8 bases lying between them. The CDR3 totals 14 residues. CDR1 is LGHNT, CDR2 FRNRAP, per germline. The CDR3 bases are TGTGCTAGTGGTTCATCAGGTAGCACAGATACGCAGTATTTT. It translates to CASGSSGSTDTQYF.

This clone was counted only a few times. The chain couples TRBV5-8 to TRBJ1-3; D is uncertain. Germline V gene lookup returns CDR1 SGHTS and CDR2 YDEGEE. CDR3 length equals 15 residues. V gave up 1 base and J gave up 0 bases, with 8 bases separating them. CDR3 DNA: TGTGCCAGCAGCTTGCGACGGAGCTCTGGAAACACCATATATTTT. The encoded protein is CASSLRRSSGNTIYF.

This chain connects TRBV5-8 to TRBJ2-3, with a possible D match to TRBD2 (6 bases). Looked up from germline, CDR1 is SGHTS and CDR2 is YDEGEE. The CDR3 is 15 residues long. Trimming removed 6 bases from V and 2 bases from J, with 16 bases in between. CDR3 in amino acids: CASKWGDRDTDTQYF. The CDR3 DNA is TGTGCCAGCAAGTGGGGGGACCGAGACACAGATACGCAGTATTTT.

This clone was counted between two and nine times. The V call is TRBV2, the J call TRBJ2-1; D remains ambiguous. Germline CDR1 is SNHLY and CDR2 is FYNNEI. The CDR3 covers 13 residues. The ends were cut back, 6 bases at V and 5 bases at J, with 11 bases in the middle. CDR3 in amino acids: CASRAPGDNEQFF. The DNA for the CDR3 is TGTGCCAGCAGAGCCCCCGGTGACAATGAGCAGTTCTTC.

This clone was counted between two and nine times. The chain recombines TRBV9 with TRBJ2-5, with D perhaps matching TRBD2 (5 bases). The V end was cut by 0 bases, the J end by 1 base, with 10 bases between. This CDR3 has 15 residues. Per the germline V gene, CDR1 is SGDLS and CDR2 is YYNGEE. The CDR3 DNA sequence: TGTGCCAGCAGCGTAGGGGGAGCCATCCAAGAGACCCAGTACTTC. Translated, it gives CASSVGGAIQETQYF.

The chain uses TRBV7-6 and TRBJ2-7; no clear D gene. The V end was cut by 5 bases, the J end by 6 bases, with 17 bases between. The CDR3 sequence is 14 residues long. CDR1 and CDR2 from the germline V gene are SGHVS and FNYEAQ. The CDR3 spells CASSLQHRQSEQYF. As DNA, the CDR3 is TGTGCCAGCAGCCTCCAACACCGCCAATCCGAGCAGTACTTC.

The rearrangement links TRBV4-2 to TRBJ2-3; 14 nucleotides agree with TRBD2. This CDR3 is 17 amino acids long. Germline V gene lookup returns CDR1 LGHNA and CDR2 YNFKEQ. V lost 0 bases to trimming and J lost 6 bases; unmatched junction nucleotides: 5. CDR3 in DNA: TGTGCCAGCAGCCAAGAGACTAGCGGGAGGGCCTGGGATACGCAGTATTTT. This sequence encodes CASSQETSGRAWDTQYF.

The chain carries TRBV20-1 and TRBJ2-7; D might be TRBD2 (5 bases). The germline gives CDR1 DFQATT, CDR2 SNEGSKA (reference sequence). The CDR3 runs to 11 residues. V was pared by 6 bases and J by 6 bases, with 12 bases between. CDR3 DNA sequence: TGCAGTGCCACCGGACTCCGCGAGCAGTACTTC. Its translation: CSATGLREQYF.

This sequence joins TRBV3-1 (or the pseudogene TRBV3-2) and TRBJ2-7, with a possible D match to TRBD2 (5 bases). The germline gives CDR1 LGHDT, CDR2 YNNKEL (reference sequence). V was pared by 3 bases and J by 3 bases, with 12 bases between. The CDR3 contains 14 residues. The CDR3 nucleotides read TGTGCCAGCAGCCAGGGAACCGGGAACTACGAGCAGTACTTC. This gives the protein CASSQGTGNYEQYF.

A remark on this clone: The junction does not match germline at one end; this may be a read error. CDR3 DNA: TGCGCCAGCAGCTTGGCCACAAGTAGACTTTGGTCCTTC. This codes for CASSLATSRLWSF. V gene TRBV5-1 combines with J gene TRBJ1-2; D remains unclear. CDR1 SGHRS and CDR2 YFSETQ come from the germline V gene. The CDR3 loop spans 13 amino acids. The full variable domain, in which reference TRBV5-1 and TRBJ1-2 provide the parts outside the CDR3, is KAGVTQTPRYLIKTRGQQVTLSCSPISGHRSVSWYQQTPGQGLQFLFEYFSETQRNKGNFPGRFSGRQFSNSRSEMNVSTLELGDSALYLCASSLATSRLWSFGSGTRLTVV.

The chain carries TRBV3-1 (or the pseudogene TRBV3-2) and TRBJ2-7; D is unclear. The CDR3 is 13 residues long. CDR1 and CDR2 (germline): LGHDT, YNNKEL (reference sequence). V gave up 4 bases and J gave up 6 bases, with 13 bases separating them. The CDR3 nucleotides read TGTGCCAGCAGCCTCACCTTAGCTGGCGAGCAGTACTTC. Translating gives CASSLTLAGEQYF.

This clone was observed a single time. V is TRBV18 and J is TRBJ2-7; weak D call: TRBD1 (6 bases). V was shortened by 3 bases and J by 9 bases, with 21 bases between the two germline ends. Germline-derived CDR1 and CDR2 are KGHSH and LQKENI. This CDR3 region has 15 residues. DNA of the CDR3: TGTGCCAGCTCACCCCCGGGGCAGGGGCACCTCGGGCAGTACTTC. Translation gives CASSPPGQGHLGQYF. The entire variable domain, with the rest obtained from reference TRBV18 and TRBJ2-7, is as follows: NAGVMQNPRHLVRRRGQEARLRCSPMKGHSHVYWYRQLPEEGLKFMVYLQKENIIDESGMPKERFSAEFPKEGPSILRIQQVVRGDSAAYFCASSPPGQGHLGQYFGPGTRLTVT.

The chain employs TRBV28 and TRBJ1-5, with D maybe TRBD1 (5 bases). The CDR3 spans 13 residues. V was shortened by 6 bases and J by 5 bases, with 11 bases between the two germline ends. Looked up from germline, CDR1 is MDHEN and CDR2 is SYDVKM. In nucleotides, the CDR3 is TGTGCCAGCAGGCAGGGCACCGATCAGCCCCAGCATTTT. This gives the protein CASRQGTDQPQHF.

The chain has TRBV4-3 and TRBJ2-7; D gene ambiguous. V shed 0 bases and J shed 4 bases, with 16 bases lying between them. CDR1 and CDR2 (germline): LGHNA, YSLEER. This CDR3 region has 16 residues. The CDR3 loop reads CASSQDLSRSGYEQYF. Here the CDR3 DNA reads TGCGCCAGCAGCCAAGATCTTTCGCGGTCGGGTTACGAGCAGTACTTC.

Written as DNA, the CDR3 is TGTGCCAGCAGCTTAACGCCGGAGGGGGCACCCTATCCCCATAGGGGCAAGAACACTGAAGCTTTCTTT. This gives the protein CASSLTPEGAPYPHRGKNTEAFF. This chain links TRBV7-3 with TRBJ1-1, with 7 nucleotides matching TRBD1. V shed 0 bases, J shed 1 base, and the junction held 26 bases outside the gene matches. CDR1 is SGHTA and CDR2 is FQGTGA in the germline V gene. The CDR3 contains 23 residues.

V usage is TRBV5-1 and J usage is TRBJ2-7; the D is unclear. The V and J ends lost 5 bases and 0 bases respectively, with 12 bases between them. Germline V gene sequence: CDR1 SGHRS, CDR2 YFSETQ. The CDR3 runs to 14 residues. In DNA form, the CDR3 reads TGCGCCAGCAGGCCGCCTGATAGCTCCTACGAGCAGTACTTC. It translates to CASRPPDSSYEQYF.

The gene calls are TRBV2 and TRBJ2-3, with 10 bases fitting TRBD2. The V gene end was trimmed by 4 bases and the J gene end by 5 bases; junction bases not matched to a gene: 0. Per germline, CDR1 SNHLY and CDR2 FYNNEI. This CDR3 spans 13 amino acids. The CDR3 here is CASSGTSGDTQYF. The CDR3 DNA sequence: TGTGCCAGCAGTGGGACTAGCGGAGATACGCAGTATTTT.

This clone has a handful of counts. The gene calls are TRBV7-2 and TRBJ1-2; TRBD1 agrees at 7 bases. The length of the CDR3 is 17 residues. Germline V CDR1 and CDR2: SGHTA, FQGNSA. Germline trimming cut 1 base from V and 2 bases from J; bases unmatched to any gene: 10. DNA for the CDR3: TGTGCCAGCAGCTTAGGGAATCAGCCGGGACAGAACTATGGCTACACCTTC. Protein product: CASSLGNQPGQNYGYTF.

This chain connects TRBV6-4 to TRBJ1-2, with TRBD1 matching 9 bases. The CDR3 contains 13 residues. V dropped 5 bases and J dropped 8; count of bases not matched to a gene: 6. Germline V lookup: CDR1 MRHNA, CDR2 SNTAGT. CDR3 coding DNA: TGTGCCAGCAGTCCGGACAGGGGCGGGGGCTACACCTTC. This translates into CASSPDRGGGYTF.

The chain couples TRBV7-8 to TRBJ1-6, with D perhaps TRBD1 (6 bases). The germline CDR1 and CDR2 sequences are SGHVS and FQNEAQ. The CDR3 runs 18 residues. Trimming removed 5 bases at V and 1 base at J, with 18 bases between. The CDR3 nucleotides read TGTGCCAGCAGCGATACCCTCAGGGGTATTTCCTATAATTCACCCCTCCACTTT. Translated: CASSDTLRGISYNSPLHF.

The table lists this clone with a count of one. V usage is TRBV30 and J usage is TRBJ2-6; 7 nucleotides match TRBD1. CDR1 and CDR2 (germline): GTSNPN, SVGIG (reference sequence). V was clipped by 0 bases and J by 2 bases; unmatched bases: 10. This CDR3 has 18 amino acids. CDR3 loop: CAWSVPAGGVTGANVLTF. The CDR3, as DNA: TGTGCCTGGAGTGTACCCGCAGGGGGAGTAACTGGGGCCAACGTCCTGACTTTC. Full variable domain (rest looked up from reference TRBV30 and TRBJ2-6): SQTIHQWPATLVQPVGSPLSLECTVEGTSNPNLYWYRQAAGRGLQLLFYSVGIGQISSEVPQNLSASRPQDRQFILSSKKLLLSDSGFYLCAWSVPAGGVTGANVLTFGAGSRLTVL.

The chain joins TRBV19 to TRBJ1-6; no definite D call. Germline CDR1 reads LNHDA; CDR2 reads SQIVND (reference sequence). V was pared by 6 bases and J by 7 bases, with 13 bases between. This CDR3 region has 14 residues. Written as DNA, the CDR3 is TGTGCCAGTAGAGAAGTCCCTCAGAATTCACCCCTCCACTTT. It yields the protein CASREVPQNSPLHF.

The gene calls are TRBV18 and TRBJ1-2; D gene ambiguous. This CDR3 spans 14 amino acids. Germline V gene sequence: CDR1 KGHSH, CDR2 LQKENI. With 6 bases removed from V and 0 bases from J, the gap between germline ends came to 11 bases. As DNA, the CDR3 is TGTGCCAGCTCGCTGAACACAGCTAACTATGGCTACACCTTC. Its protein is CASSLNTANYGYTF.

J is TRBJ1-1 and V is TRBV4-3, with a possible D match to TRBD1 (5 bases). CDR1 LGHNA and CDR2 YSLEER come from the germline V gene. V dropped 1 base and J dropped 4 bases, with 13 bases sitting between them. The length of the CDR3 is 15 residues. The CDR3 region has the DNA TGCGCCAGCAGCCAAGGGGGGGTGTTGGGCACTGAAGCTTTCTTT. Translated: CASSQGGVLGTEAFF.

This chain joins TRBV6-4 and TRBJ2-2, with 8 bases that match TRBD1. After removal of 11 bases from V and 2 bases from J, the junction contained 16 bases not matched to a gene. Germline lookup yields CDR1 MRHNA and CDR2 SNTAGT. The CDR3 runs 17 residues. The CDR3 DNA follows: TGTGCCTGCTGTTTGGGGGCAGGGGGCATCAACACCGGGGAGCTGTTTTTT. Its translation is CACCLGAGGINTGELFF.